This T cell receptor beta chain originates from a study of cytomegalovirus exposure and HLA in healthy donors. The V gene's germline CDR1 is SGHVS and CDR2 FQNEAQ. This CDR3 has 18 residues. V lost 4 bases, J lost 0 bases, and 16 bases lay in between. The PCR was carried out with 60 Vbeta primers and 13 Jbeta primers. Generated by immunoSEQ multiplex PCR, the TCRdb table keeps only in-frame clones and is missing some. The data contain about 130,000 clones, 8.5% to 10% of them singletons. This clone has more than one count but fewer than ten. Its specificity is unknown. The study, taken as a whole, reports: The authors later found most CMV-associated TCR beta chains appeared HLA-restricted.

This receptor was obtained from a middle-aged man in good health and CMV-seronegative. This rearrangement joins TRBV7-8 to TRBJ2-6; D not resolved. What was sequenced was PBMCs. The CDR3 DNA is TGTGCCAGCAGCTCCTCCGACACTTTCTACTCTGGGGCCAACGTCCTGACTTTC. This sequence encodes CASSSSDTFYSGANVLTF.